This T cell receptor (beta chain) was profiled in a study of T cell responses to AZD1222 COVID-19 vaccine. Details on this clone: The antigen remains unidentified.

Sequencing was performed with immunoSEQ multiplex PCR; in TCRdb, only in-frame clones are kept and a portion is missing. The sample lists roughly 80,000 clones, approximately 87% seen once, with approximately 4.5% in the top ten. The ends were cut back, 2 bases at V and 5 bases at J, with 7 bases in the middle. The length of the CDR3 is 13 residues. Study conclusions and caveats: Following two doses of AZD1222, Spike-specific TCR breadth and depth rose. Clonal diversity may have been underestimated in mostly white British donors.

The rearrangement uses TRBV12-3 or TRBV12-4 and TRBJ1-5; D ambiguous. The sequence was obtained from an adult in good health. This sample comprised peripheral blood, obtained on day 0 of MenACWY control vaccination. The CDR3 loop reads CASSLSADQPQHF. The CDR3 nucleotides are TGTGCCAGCAGTTTATCGGCGGATCAGCCCCAGCATTTT.